These 24 T cell receptor beta chains share one sample of origin, sequenced in a study of blood T cell repertoires in COVID-19. Assay: immunoSEQ multiplex PCR; the TCRdb copy retains only in-frame clones and omits some. The top ten hold roughly 10% of the sample, which has fewer than 300,000 clones, approximately 90% seen once. Sequenced: PBMCs or T cells enriched from blood (not recorded which). The source of these receptors is a man aged 35 to 55 who had recovered from COVID-19.

The chain couples TRBV7-6 to TRBJ2-5, with TRBD2 as a possible D gene (5 bases). V shed 2 bases and J shed 1 base, with 17 bases lying between them. The CDR3 totals 17 residues. Germline CDR1 reads SGHVS; CDR2 reads FNYEAQ. The CDR3: CASSLRSGGPVQETQYF. In DNA, the CDR3 is TGTGCCAGCAGCTTAAGATCCGGAGGACCCGTCCAAGAGACCCAGTACTTC.

This clone appeared many times. The chain uses TRBV7-9 and TRBJ1-2; 7 bases line up with TRBD1. CDR3 length: 15 amino acids. V trimming: 5 bases; J trimming: 1 base; junction bases outside the gene matches: 7. CDR1 SEHNR and CDR2 FQNEAQ come from the germline V gene (reference sequence). CDR3 amino acids: CASSRTGTVNYGYTF. The CDR3 DNA sequence: TGTGCCAGCAGCCGCACCGGGACAGTTAACTATGGCTACACCTTC.

The rearrangement links TRBV4-3 to TRBJ2-1; 12 nucleotides agree with TRBD2. The CDR3 runs 19 residues. J lost 6 bases, V lost 0 bases, and 12 bases had no gene match. Germline V gene sequence: CDR1 LGHNA, CDR2 YSLEER. The CDR3 nucleotides read TGCGCCAGCAGCCAAGATGACGCCTACCTAGCGGGAGGGCCCAATGAGCAGTTCTTC. Amino acid sequence: CASSQDDAYLAGGPNEQFF.

Only one count was recorded for this clone. The chain is built from TRBV27 and TRBJ1-1; a weak D match, TRBD1 (6 bases). CDR1 MNHEY and CDR2 SMNVEV come from the germline V gene (reference sequence). CDR3 length: 14 amino acids. The V and J ends lost 8 bases and 1 base respectively, with 14 bases between them. CDR3 coding DNA: TGTGCCAGCGGATGGGGGGGCGGGAACACTGAAGCTTTCTTT. It is translated as CASGWGGGNTEAFF.

This chain connects TRBV10-1 to TRBJ2-7; perhaps TRBD1 as D (5 bases). Trimming took off 0 bases at V and 5 bases at J, with 14 bases between the two ends. The CDR3 consists of 15 residues. Per the germline V gene, CDR1 is WNHNN and CDR2 is SYGVQD (reference sequence). CDR3 coding DNA: TGCGCCAGCAGTGAGTCGAAGCAGGGCGGTGACGAGCAGTACTTC. Residues: CASSESKQGGDEQYF.

The J gene is TRBJ2-3, the V gene TRBV24-1; 7 nucleotides match TRBD2. V gave up 0 bases and J gave up 3 bases; unmatched junction bases: 2. The CDR3 is made up of 15 amino acids. CDR1 is KGHDR and CDR2 is SFDVKD in the germline V gene. CDR3 bases: TGTGCCACCAGTGATTTGTCGGGGGGAACAGATACGCAGTATTTT. Translated: CATSDLSGGTDTQYF.

This CDR3 is CASSQETGGLYF. Here the CDR3 DNA reads TGTGCCAGCAGCCAAGAGACAGGGGGTTTGTACTTC. The rearrangement links TRBV3-1 (or the pseudogene TRBV3-2) to TRBJ2-7; 9 bases are a match to TRBD1. The CDR3 is made up of 12 amino acids. The V segment lost 0 bases and the J segment 12 bases; nucleotides outside the gene matches: 3. Germline CDR1 reads LGHDT; CDR2 reads YNNKEL (reference sequence).

The chain links TRBV6-5 to TRBJ1-4; possible D gene TRBD1, 5 bases. Germline CDR1 reads MNHEY; CDR2 reads SVGAGI. V was pared by 0 bases and J by 7 bases, with 9 bases between. The CDR3 runs to 14 residues. For the CDR3, the DNA is TGTGCCAGCAGTTACTCCTCAGGGATTGAAAAACTGTTTTTT. Its protein is CASSYSSGIEKLFF.

The chain employs TRBV6-6 and TRBJ2-5; possibly TRBD1 for D (6 bases). The CDR3 sequence is 14 residues long. Between the trimmed V and J ends, which lost 5 bases and 5 bases, there was a span of 15 bases. CDR1 and CDR2 (germline): MNHNY, SVGAGI (reference sequence). In DNA, the CDR3 is TGTGCCAGCAGTGTCCTGGGGGCTTCGGAGACCCAGTACTTC. Encoded protein: CASSVLGASETQYF.

In this sample, this clone turned up once. The CDR3 DNA follows: TGTGCCAGCAGCTTGGTGGCAGGACTTTCCACAGATACGCAGTATTTT. It specifies CASSLVAGLSTDTQYF. This chain uses TRBV5-8 with TRBJ2-3; D possibly corresponds to TRBD2 (5 bases). The CDR3 sequence is 16 residues long. Looked up from germline, CDR1 is SGHTS and CDR2 is YDEGEE. Trimming cost V 0 bases and J 2 bases, with 13 bases left between them.

The V call is TRBV5-1, the J call TRBJ2-3; 10 bases map to TRBD1. The V and J ends lost 5 bases and 6 bases, in that order; junction bases with no gene match: 3. Germline-derived CDR1 and CDR2 are SGHRS and YFSETQ. The CDR3 is 13 amino acids. In DNA form, the CDR3 reads TGCGCCAGCAGTCGGACAGGGGGGGATACGCAGTATTTT. Residues: CASSRTGGDTQYF.

There are a few counts of this clone. The rearrangement joins TRBV7-2 to TRBJ2-1, with a possible D match to TRBD2 (6 bases). The CDR3 loop spans 13 amino acids. Trimming removed 10 bases at V and 2 bases at J, with 12 bases between. Germline CDR1 and CDR2: SGHTA and FQGNSA. CDR3 nucleotides: TGTGCCACCAAGCGGGCTACCTACAATGAGCAGTTCTTC. It codes for CATKRATYNEQFF.

The V and J genes are TRBV27 and TRBJ1-2, with D possibly matching TRBD1 (5 bases). Trimming left V 0 bases short and J 1 base short, with 15 bases between. The CDR3 totals 17 residues. CDR1 and CDR2 from the germline V gene are MNHEY and SMNVEV (reference sequence). The CDR3 spells CASSLSFTTGNNYGYTF. The CDR3 bases are TGTGCCAGCAGTTTATCTTTCACCACAGGCAATAACTATGGCTACACCTTC.

The rearrangement uses TRBV29-1 and TRBJ2-2; TRBD2 matches at 7 bases. CDR1 and CDR2 (germline): SQVTM, ANQGSEA. With V trimmed by 5 bases and J by 4 bases, 4 bases remained unmatched. CDR3 length: 13 amino acids. In DNA, the CDR3 is TGCAGCGTTCGCGGGGAGGGCACCGGGGAGCTGTTTTTT. This translates into CSVRGEGTGELFF.

The chain couples TRBV6-2 or TRBV6-3 to TRBJ2-7; 7 bases are a match to TRBD1. The V gene end was trimmed by 4 bases and the J gene end by 3 bases; junction bases not matched to a gene: 12. This CDR3 is built from 16 residues. Germline CDR1 MNHEY, CDR2 SVGEGT. The CDR3 DNA follows: TGTGCCAGCAGTTTTCCCGCCGTCGGACAGGACTACGAGCAGTACTTC. Protein: CASSFPAVGQDYEQYF.

This rearrangement joins TRBV7-3 to TRBJ2-3; D is possibly TRBD2 (5 bases). V was pared by 1 base and J by 3 bases, with 14 bases between. The CDR3 totals 16 residues. Germline assignment: CDR1 SGHTA and CDR2 FQGTGA. The CDR3 DNA is TGTGCCAGCAGCTTAAGCCCCTCGCGGGCAACAGATACGCAGTATTTT. Translation: CASSLSPSRATDTQYF.

The chain employs TRBV7-2 and TRBJ1-2, with 10 bases identical to TRBD1. Unmatched junction bases numbered 7, after V lost 5 bases and J lost 10 bases. Germline V gene sequence: CDR1 SGHTA, CDR2 FQGNSA. The CDR3 has 13 amino acids. The CDR3 DNA is TGTGCCAGCAGCATGACGACAGGGGGCGACTACACCTTC. It encodes CASSMTTGGDYTF.

The chain joins TRBV5-5 to TRBJ1-1; D is uncertain. Germline V gene data show CDR1 as SGHKS and CDR2 as YYEKEE (reference sequence). Trimming shortened V by 0 bases and J by 8 bases, and 8 bases separated the two germline ends. The length of the CDR3 is 12 residues. The CDR3: CASSLGRLEAFF. The CDR3, as DNA: TGTGCCAGCAGCTTGGGGAGACTAGAAGCTTTCTTT.

The chain uses TRBV27 and TRBJ2-1; the D is unclear. Germline V gives CDR1 MNHEY, CDR2 SMNVEV (reference sequence). The CDR3 runs 14 residues. V dropped 4 bases and J dropped 6 bases, with 13 bases sitting between them. The CDR3: CASSYGLTGNEQFF. The CDR3 nucleotides read TGTGCCAGCAGTTATGGCCTGACGGGCAATGAGCAGTTCTTC.

This clone was observed once. The V call is TRBV28, the J call TRBJ2-3, with D maybe TRBD1 (6 bases). The germline V gene encodes CDR1 MDHEN and CDR2 SYDVKM. With 3 bases removed from V and 4 bases from J, the gap between germline ends came to 17 bases. This CDR3 contains 16 residues. This CDR3 reads CASSFDTSGAADTQYF. As DNA, the CDR3 is TGTGCCAGCAGTTTTGATACGTCAGGGGCAGCAGATACGCAGTATTTT.

This sequence joins TRBV7-3 and TRBJ2-3; 9 bases are shared with TRBD1. V lost 2 bases and J lost 4; bases outside the gene matches: 1. The CDR3 loop spans 14 amino acids. Germline lookup yields CDR1 SGHTA and CDR2 FQGTGA. The CDR3 protein is CASSLGTGSDTQYF. The CDR3 DNA sequence: TGTGCCAGCAGCTTAGGGACAGGGTCAGATACGCAGTATTTT.

This clone has just one count. The rearrangement joins TRBV10-3 to TRBJ2-1; D possibly corresponds to TRBD1 (6 bases). This CDR3 comprises 13 residues. Germline lookup yields CDR1 ENHRY and CDR2 SYGVKD. V was trimmed by 6 bases and J by 10 bases, leaving 16 bases between them. The CDR3 coding sequence is TGTGCCATCAGGGACACAGGGACGGAAGAGCAGTTCTTC. Translated: CAIRDTGTEEQFF.

The genes are TRBV7-2 and TRBJ1-5, with a possible D match to TRBD1 (5 bases). V shed 2 bases and J shed 7 bases, with 18 bases lying between them. This CDR3 comprises 16 residues. Per germline, CDR1 SGHTA and CDR2 FQGNSA. CDR3 amino acids: CASSLMSVGREQPQHF. The CDR3 bases are TGTGCCAGCAGCTTAATGTCTGTGGGGCGAGAACAGCCCCAGCATTTT.

V usage is TRBV5-1 and J usage is TRBJ1-6; 10 bases map to TRBD1. V lost 4 bases and J lost 7; bases outside the gene matches: 2. The CDR3 runs 14 residues. Germline V lookup: CDR1 SGHRS, CDR2 YFSETQ. CDR3 in amino acids: CASSPGQGNSPLHF. The CDR3 DNA reads as TGCGCCAGCAGCCCGGGACAGGGGAATTCACCCCTCCACTTT.